This T cell receptor (beta chain) was captured by sequencing in a study of blood T cell dynamics during melanoma immunotherapy (TCRdb year 2020). The study in broad terms: The patients had metastatic melanoma and were given first-line pembrolizumab or nivolumab plus ipilimumab as standard of care in the United Kingdom. To find early correlates of response, the study profiled the peripheral T cell receptor repertoires of patients with metastatic melanoma both before and after one cycle of checkpoint inhibitor therapy. The training cohort consisted of consecutive patients, while an additional independent group of patients from the same centre was pooled to form an external validation set.

Study-level results and caveats: The relatively small sample size was acknowledged as something that could potentially limit how far the results can be generalized. A bifurcated reorganization of the PBMC repertoire at W3, with increased clonality or increased diversity, was observed in patients who later achieved disease control, unlike in progressors. The study could not determine whether the T cell clones driving repertoire changes were melanoma-specific or reflected general immune activation.

The time point label on this specimen signifies: pre-treatment baseline. Blood samples were taken before treatment (T0) and at week 3 (W3), following the first cycle of checkpoint blockade. Except for a couple of patients with rapid clinical progression, response was assessed 12 weeks after the first infusion by RECIST 1.1; disease control meant complete response, partial response or stable disease. Patients were excluded for prior systemic cancer treatment, concomitant immunosuppressant therapy or synchronous other active malignancies. Bulk PBMC and plasma cell-free DNA were both sequenced for TCR beta so that circulating cells and T cell turnover could be tracked. PBMC were isolated from blood with Lymphoprep and SepMate tubes, followed by red cell lysis. QIAamp DNA Blood Mini kits were used to extract DNA from both PBMC and sorted T cell subsets. Comments on this clone: Its antigen has not been determined. Per-base qualities were not stored, and no clone one base away is much larger.

Measured from the cysteine to the phenylalanine, the CDR3 is 16 residues long. The retained sequence is limited to the CDR3, 48 bases, with the frame set at the first base. Relative to germline, V is 1 base shorter and J is 0 bases shorter, with 11 bases between their ends. Every bulk PBMC sample was loaded with the same fixed amount of around 330 ng of DNA. Following the manufacturer instructions, the immunoSEQ TCRb Assay kit was used to amplify TCR beta CDR3 sequences from genomic DNA. The KAPA Library Quantification Kit for Illumina platforms was used to quantify pooled libraries by qPCR. Sequencing of the pooled libraries was done on an Illumina NextSeq 500, with clustering at about 0.6-1.1 pM. Processing in the source paper ran as follows. TCR data were analyzed using immunoSEQ ANALYZER and the R LymphoSeq package. A rearrangement efficiency score was calculated as productive divided by the sum of productive and non-productive CDR3 sequences. Clonality was measured with the Gini coefficient and diversity with the Renyi index at alpha=1, and both measures were compared pairwise between timepoints within each patient. In LymphoSeq, clonal relatedness was computed using an edit distance of 3, and repertoire similarity was computed using the Bhattacharyya coefficient. Linear discriminant analysis on week-3 changes in clonality and diversity was built with the R MASS and caret packages to classify response. This is the immuneACCESS table as TCRdb keeps it, with only in-frame sequences that have V and J called. A part of the clones is gone; compared with another copy, unresolved V genes explain less than half, and the rest is unexplained. V and J calls and clone size are copied from that table; D and trimming were computed from the DNA. Counted in this sample were roughly 5,000 clones; about 86% of them appeared once. The ten largest clones take up 30% to 40% of the sample.

The receptor was derived from a human donor with melanoma. Recombination linked TRBV5-3 to TRBJ2-4, and possibly TRBD2, on 7 matching bases. TRBV5-3 is an ORF for which the function is uncertain. The specimen comprised blood, sampled from a patient treated with checkpoint blockade. CDR3 loop: CARSLLGGVAKNIQYF. The DNA sequence is TGTGCCAGAAGCTTGCTAGGGGGGGTAGCCAAAAACATTCAGTACTTC.